The next 30 T cell receptor beta chains were all read from a single sample in a study of T cells in women clearing cervical HPV infection. Here immunoSEQ multiplex PCR was the method, and the copy in TCRdb shows in-frame clones only, minus some. With about 31,000 clones in the sample, the ten largest clones hold 2.5% to 3.5%. The sequenced sample was blood buffy coat. The receptors were gathered from a woman aged 18-70 years with a cervical HPV16 infection that either progressed to CIN3+ or cleared (not recorded which).

As regards this clone: The read terminates 3 residues ahead of where the CDR3 ends, so the germline J gene completes it. The chain uses TRBV5-1 and TRBJ1-2; 7 nucleotides agree with TRBD1. This CDR3 region has 14 residues. Germline assignment: CDR1 SGHRS and CDR2 YFSETQ. The covered CDR3 bases are TGCGCCAGCAGTGGGACAGCTAGCACAGATACC. Translation gives CASSGTASTDT. The whole CDR3 sequence reads CASSGTASTDTYTF.

With respect to this clone: The read ends 3 residues early relative to the CDR3; the germline J gene fills the gap. The chain carries TRBV5-8 and TRBJ2-7; 8 bases align to TRBD1. With 4 bases clipped from V and 4 bases from J, the junction kept 7 bases outside the gene matches. From germline, CDR1 is SGHTS and CDR2 YDEGEE. The CDR3 extends over 14 amino acids. Partial CDR3 DNA: TGTGCCAGCAGCGCGACAGGGGTACGGTACGAG. This sequence encodes CASSATGVRYE. The full CDR3 sequence reads CASSATGVRYEQYF.

Points on this clone: The read terminates 3 residues before the CDR3 end, so the remaining end is supplied by the germline J gene. The genes are TRBV18 and TRBJ2-3, with TRBD1 as a possible D gene (7 bases). The CDR3 is made up of 14 amino acids. The V gene's germline CDR1 is KGHSH and CDR2 LQKENI. The sequenced part of the CDR3 DNA is TGTGCCAGCTCACCGTCAGGGGGAGGAGAGACG. Translation: CASSPSGGGET. The whole CDR3 protein reads CASSPSGGGETQYF.

In the case of this clone: The read comes to an end 3 residues before the CDR3 does, leaving the germline J gene to fill in the end. The V and J genes are TRBV18 and TRBJ2-3; 11 nucleotides line up with TRBD1. The CDR3 is 17 residues long. Looked up from germline, CDR1 is KGHSH and CDR2 is LQKENI. V was clipped by 4 bases and J by 4 bases; unmatched bases: 10. CDR3 in amino acids: CASSLRTGGVKADTQYF. CDR3 DNA, as far as it was read: TGTGCCAGCTCACTTCGGACAGGGGGCGTAAAGGCAGATACG. Drawing the rest from reference TRBV18 and TRBJ2-3, the complete variable domain is NAGVMQNPRHLVRRRGQEARLRCSPMKGHSHVYWYRQLPEEGLKFMVYLQKENIIDESGMPKERFSAEFPKEGPSILRIQQVVRGDSAAYFCASSLRTGGVKADTQYFGPGTRLTVL.

On this clone itself: The read comes to an end 3 residues before the CDR3 does, leaving the germline J gene to fill in the end. The chain has TRBV5-1 and TRBJ2-2, with D uncertain. This CDR3 spans 15 amino acids. CDR1 and CDR2 from the germline V gene are SGHRS and YFSETQ. V was clipped by 4 bases and J by 1 base, with 11 bases between them. The CDR3 region is CASSLGGRNTGELFF. CDR3 DNA (partial): TGCGCCAGCAGCCTTGGTGGCCGGAACACCGGGGAG.

As to this clone: The missing CDR3 end, 3 residues past where the read stops, is filled in from the germline J gene. This chain joins TRBV20-1 and TRBJ1-6; D is undetermined. V was clipped by 3 bases and J by 9 bases, with 12 bases between them. CDR3 size: 13 residues. Germline lookup yields CDR1 DFQATT and CDR2 SNEGSKA (reference sequence). Partial CDR3 DNA: TGCAGTGCTAGCAGGAGGGCGCCTTCACCC. This gives the protein CSASRRAPSP. The whole CDR3 protein is CSASRRAPSPLHF.

In regard to this clone: The read ends 3 residues early relative to the CDR3; the germline J gene fills the gap. The rearrangement uses TRBV2 and TRBJ1-2; 9 bases fit TRBD1. V was pared by 6 bases and J by 5 bases, with 1 base of the junction left unmatched. Germline V gene lookup returns CDR1 SNHLY and CDR2 FYNNEI. The CDR3 spans 12 residues. The CDR3 region is CASRGTGYGYTF. The covered CDR3 bases are TGTGCCAGCAGAGGGACAGGGTATGGC.

The CDR3: CASSPAGLFRYFNQPQYF. The sequenced part of the CDR3 DNA is TGTGCCAGCAGCCCAGCCGGCTTATTCAGGTACTTCAATCAGCCG. V gene TRBV7-3 combines with J gene TRBJ2-3; D uncertain. The DNA ends 3 residues before the CDR3 does, and the rest of the CDR3 is filled in from the germline J gene. Germline CDR1 reads SGHTA; CDR2 reads FQGTGA. The CDR3 consists of 18 residues. Drawing the rest from reference TRBV7-3 and TRBJ2-3, the complete variable domain is GAGVSQTPSNKVTEKGKYVELRCDPISGHTALYWYRQSLGQGPEFLIYFQGTGAADDSGLPNDRFFAVRPEGSVSTLKIQRTERGDSAVYLCASSPAGLFRYFNQPQYFGPGTRLTVL.

Details on this clone: Sequencing ends 3 residues short of the CDR3 end; the germline J gene provides the rest. The rearrangement joins TRBV7-6 to TRBJ1-2; perhaps TRBD1 as D (5 bases). Germline V gives CDR1 SGHVS, CDR2 FNYEAQ. V lost 1 base and J 7 bases, leaving 19 bases between the germline ends. CDR3 size: 16 residues. Partial CDR3 DNA: TGTGCCAGCAGCTTAGAAGCAAGCGGGGGAAGGACTGGC. This encodes CASSLEASGGRTG. The full CDR3 protein is CASSLEASGGRTGYTF.

As for this clone: The DNA ends 3 residues before the CDR3 does, and the rest of the CDR3 is filled in from the germline J gene. This rearrangement joins TRBV6-1 to TRBJ1-1; D is perhaps TRBD1 (6 bases). The V gene lost 3 bases and the J gene lost 7 bases, with 12 bases spanning the gap. CDR3 length: 13 residues. Germline V gene lookup returns CDR1 MNHNS and CDR2 SASEGT. The part of the CDR3 DNA that was read is TGTGCCAGCAGTGAGATCGGACAGTTTGAA. Protein: CASSEIGQFE. The whole CDR3 sequence reads CASSEIGQFEAFF.

To note about this clone: The read ends 3 residues shy of where the CDR3 ends; the end is completed using the germline J gene. The chain combines TRBV30 with TRBJ1-1, with a possible D match to TRBD1 (6 bases). The CDR3 spans 15 residues. Deletions cut 0 bases from V and 1 base from J, with 12 bases between. Germline V gene data show CDR1 as GTSNPN and CDR2 as SVGIG (reference sequence). The part of the CDR3 DNA that was read is TGTGCCTGGAGTGTACTGGGGACAACGAACACTGAA. The encoded protein is CAWSVLGTTNTE. Given in full, the CDR3 is CAWSVLGTTNTEAFF.

For this clone: With the read ending 3 residues before the CDR3 end, the germline J gene is used to fill in that end. V gene TRBV6-2 or TRBV6-3 combines with J gene TRBJ1-6, with D unclear. Germline values: CDR1 MNHEY, CDR2 SVGEGT. The CDR3 totals 15 residues. V dropped 7 bases and J dropped 8 bases, with 18 bases sitting between them. The sequenced CDR3 bases are TGTGCCAGCACCCCCCTCGGTCGGGGAGATTCACCC. Amino acids: CASTPLGRGDSP. Given in full, the CDR3 is CASTPLGRGDSPLHF.

Turning to this clone: With the read ending 3 residues before the CDR3 end, the germline J gene is used to fill in that end. The chain carries TRBV7-8 and TRBJ2-7; 8 bases match TRBD1. J gave up 1 base and V 3 bases, and 11 bases lay outside the gene matches. From germline, CDR1 is SGHVS and CDR2 FQNEAQ. The CDR3 spans 17 residues. The CDR3 region is CASSFWNTGTGSYEQYF. The CDR3 bases that were read are TGTGCCAGCAGCTTCTGGAATACCGGGACAGGTTCCTACGAG.

CDR3: CASRGRLNTEAFF. CDR3 DNA, as far as it was read: TGCGCCAGCAGGGGCAGACTGAACACTGAA. The chain links TRBV5-1 to TRBJ1-1, with D hard to call. The CDR3 extends 3 residues past the end of the read, so its final part is completed from the germline J gene. This CDR3 is built from 13 residues. V was pared by 5 bases and J by 0 bases, with 8 bases between. CDR1 and CDR2 (germline): SGHRS, YFSETQ.

About this clone: The read ends 3 residues before the CDR3 terminus; that terminus is restored from the germline J gene. V is TRBV2 and J is TRBJ2-3, with TRBD1 as a possible D gene (5 bases). Germline loops: CDR1 SNHLY, CDR2 FYNNEI. The CDR3 runs to 15 residues. This chain's CDR3 is CASSSDILSNQPQYF. The part of the CDR3 DNA that was read is TGTGCCAGCAGTTCGGACATTCTTAGCAATCAGCCG.

Of note for this clone: The read terminates 3 residues before the CDR3 end, so the remaining end is supplied by the germline J gene. The V call is TRBV7-2, the J call TRBJ1-1, with D possibly matching TRBD1 (5 bases). Germline-derived CDR1 and CDR2 are SGHTA and FQGNSA. The CDR3 has 15 residues. V dropped 5 bases and J dropped 6 bases, with 19 bases sitting between them. CDR3 residues: CASSPAQGTTAEAFF. The CDR3 DNA, read in part, is TGTGCCAGCAGCCCAGCGCAGGGAACGACCGCTGAA.

About this clone: The read gets to within 3 residues of the CDR3 end, and the germline J gene fills in the rest. The V and J genes are TRBV15 and TRBJ2-3; D perhaps matches TRBD1 (6 bases). V gave up 5 bases and J gave up 6 bases, with 18 bases separating them. The CDR3 has 15 residues. The germline CDR1 and CDR2 sequences are LNHNV and YYDKDF (reference sequence). CDR3 region: CATSALGAHRDTQYF. Incomplete CDR3 DNA: TGTGCCACCAGCGCCCTGGGGGCCCACCGGGATACG.

Notes on this clone: The read halts 3 residues ahead of the CDR3 end, with the missing end drawn from the germline J gene. This rearrangement joins TRBV20-1 to TRBJ1-5, with D unclear. Germline loops: CDR1 DFQATT, CDR2 SNEGSKA (reference sequence). V was shortened by 3 bases and J by 0 bases, with 6 bases between the two germline ends. The CDR3 runs 13 residues. CDR3 sequence: CSASTYSNQPQHF. Incomplete CDR3 DNA: TGCAGTGCTAGTACTTATAGCAATCAGCCC.

Regarding this clone: Read coverage stops 3 residues before the CDR3 terminus; the germline J gene supplies the remainder. The chain joins TRBV5-6 to TRBJ1-1; D not certain. CDR3 length equals 12 residues. Germline lookup yields CDR1 SGHDT and CDR2 YYEEEE. Trimming shortened V by 1 base and J by 1 base, and 2 bases separated the two germline ends. CDR3 DNA (partial): TGTGCCAGCAGCTTGCGGAACACTGAA. It encodes CASSLRNTE. The whole CDR3 is CASSLRNTEAFF.

Regarding this clone: The read is 3 residues too short to cover the CDR3 end, so that end is filled in from the germline J gene. The V gene is TRBV18, the J gene TRBJ1-4, with no clear D. CDR3 length: 14 residues. Trimming left V 3 bases short and J 6 bases short, with 11 bases between. CDR1 is KGHSH, CDR2 LQKENI, per germline. The sequenced CDR3 bases are TGTGCCAGCTCACCTGGTCTCGGGGATGAAAAA. Protein: CASSPGLGDEK. In full, the CDR3 is CASSPGLGDEKLFF.

With regard to this clone: With the read ending 3 residues before the CDR3 end, the germline J gene is used to fill in that end. This chain uses TRBV6-1 with TRBJ1-2; no clear D gene. Germline-derived CDR1 and CDR2 are MNHNS and SASEGT. The CDR3 length is 14 residues. V gave up 2 bases and J gave up 4 bases, with 11 bases separating them. Partial CDR3 DNA: TGTGCCAGCAGTGAACGTGGAGGGTTCTATGGC. Protein product: CASSERGGFYG. The CDR3 as a whole reads CASSERGGFYGYTF.

As to this clone: From the germline J gene comes the end of the CDR3, since the read stops 3 residues before it. Other DNA variants within this sample encode the same CDR3. V gene TRBV29-1 combines with J gene TRBJ1-2; a possible D gene is TRBD1 (6 bases). Trimming removed 6 bases from V and 6 bases from J, with 14 bases in between. The CDR3 is 12 residues long. Germline values: CDR1 SQVTM, CDR2 ANQGSEA. The CDR3 loop reads CSVVQGGDGYTF. Incomplete CDR3 DNA: TGCAGCGTGGTTCAAGGGGGGGATGGC.

About this clone itself: The missing CDR3 end, 3 residues past where the read stops, is filled in from the germline J gene. The V call is TRBV20-1, the J call TRBJ2-3; 8 positions match TRBD2. Germline V gene lookup returns CDR1 DFQATT and CDR2 SNEGSKA (reference sequence). The V gene end was trimmed by 4 bases and the J gene end by 2 bases; junction bases not matched to a gene: 14. CDR3 length: 17 residues. The CDR3 here is CSATFAYSGANTDTQYF. The CDR3 DNA, read in part, is TGCAGTGCTACATTTGCCTATAGCGGGGCCAACACAGATACG.

Note on this clone: The observed sequence ends 3 residues before the CDR3 terminus, with the missing tail filled in from the germline J gene. The V and J genes are TRBV5-1 and TRBJ2-1, with a weak D call TRBD2 (6 bases). The CDR3 sequence is 14 residues long. Germline CDR1 is SGHRS and CDR2 is YFSETQ. V was cut by 1 base and J by 5 bases, with 10 bases left in between. The CDR3: CASSLSSGHNEQFF. The CDR3 bases that were read are TGCGCCAGCAGCTTGAGTAGCGGTCACAATGAG.

Concerning this clone itself: Read data end 3 residues before the CDR3 end; the end is taken from the germline J gene. This rearrangement joins TRBV5-1 to TRBJ2-2, with a possible D match to TRBD1 (5 bases). From germline, CDR1 is SGHRS and CDR2 YFSETQ. This CDR3 has 16 residues. Partial CDR3 DNA: TGCGCCAGCAGCTTGGTTGGGGCTAGGTATAATTCACCG. It codes for CASSLVGARYNSP. The full CDR3 protein is CASSLVGARYNSPLFF.

Regarding this clone: The read terminates 3 residues before the CDR3 end, so the remaining end is supplied by the germline J gene. The sample carries other DNA sequences with the same CDR3. The chain employs TRBV5-4 and TRBJ1-3, with unresolved D. The germline gives CDR1 SGHNT, CDR2 YYREEE (reference sequence). This CDR3 region has 15 residues. The V end lost 1 base, the J end lost 4 bases, and 12 bases lay between the germline ends. Incomplete CDR3 DNA: TGTGCCAGCAGCTTGATTCCGGGGTGGGGAAACACC. Protein product: CASSLIPGWGNT. The CDR3, in full, reads CASSLIPGWGNTIYF. The full variable domain, in which reference TRBV5-4 and TRBJ1-3 provide the parts outside the CDR3, is ETGVTQSPTHLIKTRGQQVTLRCSSQSGHNTVSWYQQALGQGPQFIFQYYREEENGRGNFPPRFSGLQFPNYSSELNVNALELDDSALYLCASSLIPGWGNTIYFGEGSWLTVV.

Points on this clone: The CDR3 is cut off 3 residues early in the read; its end comes from the germline J gene. The gene calls are TRBV20-1 and TRBJ1-6; 12 nucleotides line up with TRBD1. After removal of 5 bases from V and 9 bases from J, the junction contained 8 bases not matched to a gene. Per the germline V gene, CDR1 is DFQATT and CDR2 is SNEGSKA (reference sequence). The CDR3 extends over 15 amino acids. CDR3 protein: CSASPGQGAASPLHF. Incomplete CDR3 DNA: TGCAGTGCTTCCCCGGGACAGGGGGCTGCTTCACCC.

Regarding this clone: The read terminates 3 residues ahead of where the CDR3 ends, so the germline J gene completes it. The chain combines TRBV29-1 with TRBJ1-4; possible D gene TRBD1, 6 bases. CDR3 length equals 13 residues. Germline CDR1 and CDR2: SQVTM and ANQGSEA. Trimming left V 7 bases short and J 3 bases short, with 12 bases between. The CDR3 DNA, read in part, is TGCAGCGGTGCAGGGGAAGCTAATGAAAAA. This gives the protein CSGAGEANEK. In full, the CDR3 is CSGAGEANEKLFF.

Concerning this clone itself: With the read ending 3 residues before the CDR3 end, the germline J gene is used to fill in that end. This sequence joins TRBV20-1 and TRBJ2-5; D possibly corresponds to TRBD2 (6 bases). Per germline, CDR1 DFQATT and CDR2 SNEGSKA (reference sequence). V shed 4 bases and J shed 0 bases, with 9 bases lying between them. The CDR3 loop spans 13 amino acids. Here the CDR3 reads CSAKGLNQETQYF. Incomplete CDR3 DNA: TGCAGTGCTAAAGGACTAAACCAAGAGACC.

As for this clone: The sequence runs out 3 residues before the end of the CDR3; the remainder is reconstructed from the germline J gene. The chain joins TRBV5-1 to TRBJ1-6; a weak D match, TRBD1 (6 bases). Germline CDR1 is SGHRS and CDR2 is YFSETQ. Trimming stripped 5 bases from V and 7 bases from J, with 10 bases between. The CDR3 totals 13 residues. CDR3 DNA (partial): TGCGCCAGCAGTACAGGGTCCAATTCACCC. Translating gives CASSTGSNSP. The whole CDR3 sequence reads CASSTGSNSPLHF.